This TCR beta chain derives from a study of T cell changes during pregnancy in multiple sclerosis. Looked up from germline, CDR1 is MNHEY and CDR2 is SVGAGI. The CDR3 is 14 amino acids. V dropped 6 bases and J dropped 4; count of bases not matched to a gene: 8. Measured with immunoSEQ multiplex PCR; TCRdb has only the in-frame clones, and not every one. The sample holds 88,000 or so clones, around 92% seen once. The receptor was derived from a female donor with multiple sclerosis, enrolled in a pregnancy study. Material: peripheral blood, obtained before pregnancy. The V call is TRBV6-5, the J call TRBJ2-7, with 8 bases aligning to TRBD1. CDR3 region: CASSHRGSGYEQYF. In nucleotides, the CDR3 is TGTGCCAGCAGCCACAGGGGGTCCGGGTACGAGCAGTACTTC.